Listed here are 22 T cell receptor beta chains from one sample, sequenced in a study of spatial heterogeneity in lung cancer. Using its own MiXCR run on the 5' RACE reads, TCRdb lists one record per CDR3 protein. The sample yields about 23,000 distinct CDR3 sequences, roughly 3% seen once. This sample's time point: sample taken at primary tumor resection. Extraction of whole RNA from tumor, nontumor lung or frozen PBMC preceded unsorted sequencing. The source material was PBMCs, sampled at surgery. The receptor set was obtained from a female donor with early-stage non-small cell lung cancer.

This clonotype came up many times. The chain uses TRBV27 and TRBJ2-7, with a weak D call TRBD2 (6 bases). From germline, CDR1 is MNHEY and CDR2 SMNVEV (reference sequence). Trimming removed 6 bases from V and 0 bases from J, with 12 bases in between. This CDR3 contains 14 residues. The chain's CDR3 is CASSASGGSYEQYF. The CDR3 bases are TGTGCCAGCAGCGCCTCCGGGGGCTCCTACGAGCAGTACTTC.

This clonotype was observed at least ten times. J is TRBJ1-1 and V is TRBV12-3 or TRBV12-4; TRBD1 matches 9 bases. This CDR3 comprises 13 residues. The J segment lost 11 bases and the V segment lost 6 bases, leaving 10 bases of the junction unmatched. DNA of the CDR3: TGTGCCAGCAGCGTAAGGGGGACAGGGACGGCTTTCTTT. Its protein product is CASSVRGTGTAFF.

In this sample, this clonotype turned up many times. The V and J genes are TRBV7-9 and TRBJ2-5; perhaps TRBD2 as D (5 bases). This CDR3 is built from 16 residues. Trimming removed 2 bases at V and 4 bases at J, with 17 bases between. CDR1 is SEHNR, CDR2 FQNEAQ, per germline (reference sequence). CDR3 in amino acids: CASSLSEGWAGETQYF. In nucleotides, the CDR3 is TGTGCCAGCAGCTTAAGCGAGGGCTGGGCAGGAGAGACCCAGTACTTC.

There are many counts of this clonotype. This chain joins TRBV6-5 and TRBJ2-3; TRBD2 agrees at 11 bases. Unmatched junction bases numbered 9, after V lost 5 bases and J lost 2 bases. There are 17 residues in the CDR3. Germline V gene lookup returns CDR1 MNHEY and CDR2 SVGAGI. The CDR3 region has the DNA TGTGCCAGCAGTCTTAGCGGGAGGGGGGGGAACACAGATACGCAGTATTTT. Its translation is CASSLSGRGGNTDTQYF.

This clonotype appeared many times. V is TRBV11-3 and J is TRBJ1-1; the D gene is possibly TRBD1 (5 bases). From germline, CDR1 is SGHNT and CDR2 YENEEA. This CDR3 has 16 residues. V shed 6 bases and J shed 12 bases, with 29 bases lying between them. Written as DNA, the CDR3 is TGTGCCAGCAGTCAACGTATGGGGCAAATCGGCTGCCCAACTTTCTTT. Translated: CASSQRMGQIGCPTFF. The entire variable domain, with the rest obtained from reference TRBV11-3 and TRBJ1-1, is as follows: EAGVVQSPRYKIIEKKQPVAFWCNPISGHNTLYWYLQNLGQGPELLIRYENEEAVDDSQLPKDRFSAERLKGVDSTLKIQPAELGDSAVYLCASSQRMGQIGCPTFFGQGTRLTVV.

The sample holds many counts of this clonotype. The rearrangement uses TRBV10-1 and TRBJ2-7, with D possibly TRBD2 on 6 matching bases. The ends were cut back, 3 bases at V and 2 bases at J, with 14 bases in the middle. The CDR3 sequence is 15 residues long. The germline CDR1 and CDR2 sequences are WNHNN and SYGVQD (reference sequence). CDR3 DNA sequence: TGCGCCAGCAGTGACCCTGGAGGGAGAACCTACGAGCAGTACTTC. Translated, it gives CASSDPGGRTYEQYF.

In its sample, this clonotype was seen many times. This chain links TRBV7-2 with TRBJ2-3; TRBD2 aligns across 12 bases. Germline CDR1 reads SGHTA; CDR2 reads FQGNSA. V was pared by 4 bases and J by 4 bases, with 3 bases of the junction left unmatched. CDR3 size: 15 residues. For the CDR3, the DNA is TGTGCCAGCAGCTCACTAGCGGGAGGTTCAGATACGCAGTATTTT. It codes for CASSSLAGGSDTQYF.

This clonotype was detected only a few times. The chain uses TRBV7-9 and TRBJ2-1; D remains ambiguous. CDR3 length: 18 residues. Trimming removed 5 bases from V and 6 bases from J, with 26 bases in between. The germline CDR1 and CDR2 sequences are SEHNR and FQNEAQ (reference sequence). CDR3 bases: TGTGCCAGCAGCGCACGGAACCCAGTGCGAGGTACTCGCAATGAGCAGTTCTTC. Translating gives CASSARNPVRGTRNEQFF. The variable domain in full, completed from reference TRBV7-9 and TRBJ2-1, reads DTGVSQNPRHKITKRGQNVTFRCDPISEHNRLYWYRQTLGQGPEFLTYFQNEAQLEKSRLLSDRFSAERPKGSFSTLEIQRTEQGDSAMYLCASSARNPVRGTRNEQFFGPGTRLTVL.

This chain connects TRBV6-6 to TRBJ2-7; a possible D gene is TRBD1 (7 bases). From germline, CDR1 is MNHNY and CDR2 SVGAGI (reference sequence). The V end was cut by 0 bases, the J end by 4 bases, with 16 bases between. The CDR3 has 16 amino acids. CDR3 in DNA: TGTGCCAGCAGTTACTCGTCTGCAGGGGGGTGGTACGAGCAGTACTTC. Its translation is CASSYSSAGGWYEQYF.

This clonotype was recorded many times. The rearrangement uses TRBV2 and TRBJ1-5, with D perhaps TRBD1 (5 bases). This CDR3 is 12 amino acids long. CDR1 and CDR2 (germline): SNHLY, FYNNEI. Trimming cost V 7 bases and J 4 bases, with 8 bases left between them. CDR3 in amino acids: CASTPGNQPQHF. In DNA form, the CDR3 reads TGTGCCAGCACACCAGGGAATCAGCCCCAGCATTTT.

There are a few counts of this clonotype. The chain couples TRBV27 to TRBJ2-7; the D gene could be TRBD1 or TRBD2 (5 bases each). The germline gives CDR1 MNHEY, CDR2 SMNVEV (reference sequence). The CDR3 is made up of 16 amino acids. Trimming pared 6 bases from V and 0 bases from J, leaving 18 bases between. CDR3 bases: TGTGCCAGCAGACCCCTTGGGGGTCTCAGCTCCTACGAGCAGTACTTC. Its protein is CASRPLGGLSSYEQYF.

This clonotype was seen repeatedly, ten times or more. The rearrangement joins TRBV7-9 to TRBJ2-1; 7 nucleotides line up with TRBD1. Germline CDR1 is SEHNR and CDR2 is FQNEAQ (reference sequence). Trimming removed 7 bases from V and 9 bases from J; junction bases left unmatched: 9. This CDR3 has 13 amino acids. CDR3 region: CASTGQDHGEQFF. CDR3 DNA sequence: TGTGCCAGCACCGGACAGGACCACGGTGAGCAGTTCTTC.

This clonotype was seen at least ten times. This sequence joins TRBV15 and TRBJ1-4, with D unclear. The CDR3 sequence is 13 residues long. Trimming pared 0 bases from V and 5 bases from J, leaving 4 bases between. Germline CDR1 LNHNV, CDR2 YYDKDF (reference sequence). DNA for the CDR3: TGTGCCACCAGCAGAGATTTAAATGAAAAACTGTTTTTT. This sequence encodes CATSRDLNEKLFF.

This clonotype has more than one count but fewer than ten. The chain recombines TRBV3-1 with TRBJ2-7; 10 positions agree with TRBD2. CDR1 is LGHDT and CDR2 is YNNKEL in the germline V gene (reference sequence). The CDR3 is 15 amino acids. The V and J ends lost 6 bases and 1 base, in that order; junction bases with no gene match: 6. Written as DNA, the CDR3 is TGTGCCAGCAGTGCTAGCGGGAGCCGTTCCTACGAGCAGTACTTC. It codes for CASSASGSRSYEQYF.

This clonotype was picked up many times. The V call is TRBV5-1, the J call TRBJ1-3; no definite D call. This CDR3 spans 16 amino acids. Trimming shortened V by 0 bases and J by 0 bases, and 10 bases separated the two germline ends. Germline V gene lookup returns CDR1 SGHRS and CDR2 YFSETQ. The CDR3 DNA follows: TGCGCCAGCAGCTTGGAGTCAGAGACCTCTGGAAACACCATATATTTT. The encoded protein is CASSLESETSGNTIYF.

This clonotype was counted at least ten times. The chain links TRBV20-1 to TRBJ2-1; D unclear. Germline V gene data show CDR1 as DFQATT and CDR2 as SNEGSKA (reference sequence). The CDR3 spans 13 residues. V lost 7 bases to trimming and J lost 3 bases, with 13 bases between them. CDR3 in amino acids: CSVRHSDYNEQFF. The CDR3, as DNA: TGCAGTGTAAGACACTCGGACTACAATGAGCAGTTCTTC.

Many counts were recorded for this clonotype. The CDR3 region has the DNA TGCGCCAGCACACGAGGGTCCGGGAACACTGAAGCTTTCTTT. Protein product: CASTRGSGNTEAFF. The chain has TRBV5-1 and TRBJ1-1, with D hard to call. CDR1 SGHRS and CDR2 YFSETQ come from the germline V gene. The CDR3 spans 14 residues. Trimming took off 6 bases at V and 1 base at J, with 13 bases between the two ends.

This clonotype has only a few counts. V gene TRBV18 combines with J gene TRBJ1-1; D may be TRBD1 (5 bases). The CDR3 length is 14 residues. Germline loops: CDR1 KGHSH, CDR2 LQKENI. V gave up 3 bases and J gave up 1 base, with 9 bases separating them. CDR3 region: CASSPWGGNTEAFF. The CDR3 bases are TGTGCCAGCTCACCGTGGGGGGGGAACACTGAAGCTTTCTTT.

This clonotype came up many times. This rearrangement joins TRBV4-1 to TRBJ1-1; no clear D. Germline CDR1 is MGHRA and CDR2 is YSYEKL. The CDR3 has 17 amino acids. V was trimmed by 3 bases and J by 0 bases, leaving 17 bases between them. The CDR3 sequence is CASSHPREAALNTEAFF. The DNA of the CDR3 is TGCGCCAGCAGCCACCCAAGGGAAGCCGCCTTGAACACTGAAGCTTTCTTT.

In this sample, this clonotype turned up many times. The genes are TRBV20-1 and TRBJ1-2; D remains ambiguous. CDR3 length equals 12 residues. V gave up 4 bases and J gave up 7 bases, with 13 bases separating them. Looked up from germline, CDR1 is DFQATT and CDR2 is SNEGSKA (reference sequence). CDR3 amino acids: CSATGWGTGYTF. In DNA, the CDR3 is TGCAGTGCTACTGGGTGGGGAACTGGCTACACCTTC.

This chain links TRBV7-2 with TRBJ2-3, with TRBD2 identical over 10 bases. Trimming removed 1 base from V and 5 bases from J; junction bases left unmatched: 9. The CDR3 sequence is 17 residues long. Germline CDR1 and CDR2: SGHTA and FQGNSA. The CDR3 region has the DNA TGTGCCAGCAGCTTAGACTCTAGCGGGAGTTTTCGAGATACGCAGTATTTT. It yields the protein CASSLDSSGSFRDTQYF.

This clonotype occurred many times. The chain links TRBV4-1 to TRBJ2-7, with unresolved D. V shed 1 base and J shed 7 bases, with 14 bases lying between them. Germline CDR1 and CDR2: MGHRA and YSYEKL. The CDR3 is 14 residues long. The CDR3 bases are TGCGCCAGCAGCCAAGGACCGGAATTTCGGGAGCAGTACTTC. Encoded protein: CASSQGPEFREQYF.